This T cell receptor beta chain was identified in a study of blood T cells in healthy people across ages. Points from the study as a whole: Strong correlation existed between TCR beta diversity and naive T cell percentage.

Worth noting for this clonotype: Antigen: not known.

For the second PCR, which ran for about 7 to 11 cycles, a sample-barcoded 5' primer and a J-beta primer mix were used. In TCRdb, the 5' RACE reads were re-called with MiXCR into one record per CDR3 protein. This sample has 1.8 million or so distinct CDR3 sequences; about two fifths occur once, and the top ten carry more than 20%. V was cut by 0 bases and J by 2 bases, with 10 bases left in between. The CDR3 runs 15 residues. The germline V gene has CDR1 SGHRS and CDR2 YFSETQ. Caucasian individuals from Russia who were healthy and aged about 6 to 100 acted as donors. The material sequenced was blood. This sequence originates from a human donor in good health. The chain is built from TRBV5-1 and TRBJ2-3; D ambiguous. CDR3 loop: CASSLDVENTDTQYF. The CDR3 nucleotides read TGCGCCAGCAGCTTGGATGTTGAGAACACAGATACGCAGTATTTT.